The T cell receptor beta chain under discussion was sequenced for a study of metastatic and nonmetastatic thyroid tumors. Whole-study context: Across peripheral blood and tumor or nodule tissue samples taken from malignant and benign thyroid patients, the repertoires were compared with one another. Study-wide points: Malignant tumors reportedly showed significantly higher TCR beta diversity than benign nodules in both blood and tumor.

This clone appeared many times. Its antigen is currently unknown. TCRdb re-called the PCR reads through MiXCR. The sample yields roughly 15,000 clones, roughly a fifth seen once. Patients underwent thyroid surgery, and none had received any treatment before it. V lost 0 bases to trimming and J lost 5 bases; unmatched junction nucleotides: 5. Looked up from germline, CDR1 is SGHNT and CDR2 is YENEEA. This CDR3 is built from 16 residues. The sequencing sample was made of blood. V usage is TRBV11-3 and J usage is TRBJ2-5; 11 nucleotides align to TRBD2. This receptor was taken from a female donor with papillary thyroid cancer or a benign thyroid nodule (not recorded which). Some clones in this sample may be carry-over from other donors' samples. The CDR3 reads CASSLDRLAGQETQYF. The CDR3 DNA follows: TGTGCCAGCAGCTTAGACCGACTAGCGGGACAGGAGACCCAGTACTTC.